These T cell receptor beta chains were read from a single sample in a study of identical twins. TCRdb re-derived calls from the 5' RACE reads in MiXCR, one entry per CDR3 protein. In the table there are hundreds of thousands of distinct CDR3 sequences, under 9% of which are singletons. This same sample was also part of a study on yellow fever vaccine responses in identical twins.

What was sequenced was PBMCs. These receptors came from a young woman in good health. Both conserved end residues are part of each CDR3. A D gene is named only where the DNA matches it firmly. Where a row states a size, it is once, few, many or the class of an expanded clone; other rows omit it.

NA	TRBV7-9	TRBD2	TRBJ2-3	TGTGCCAGCAGCTTAGTGGGACTAGCGTACTCCACAGATACGCAGTATTTT	CASSLVGLAYSTDTQYF
NA	TRBV28	NA	TRBJ1-1	TGTGCCAGCAGTTTATCGGTAGGCTATCAAGCTGAAGCTTTCTTT	CASSLSVGYQAEAFF
few	TRBV5-7	NA	TRBJ1-5	TGTGCCAGCAGCTTGGGGTCGCGGCCCTGGGCCGATCAGCCCCAGCATTTT	CASSLGSRPWADQPQHF
few	TRBV14	TRBD2	TRBJ2-2	TGTGCCAGCAGCCGATGGACTAGCGGGGGGCTTAACACCGGGGAGCTGTTTTTT	CASSRWTSGGLNTGELFF
NA	TRBV10-3	NA	TRBJ1-5	TGTGCCATCAGTGATGGGGGAGGAAGCAATCAGCCCCAGCATTTT	CAISDGGGSNQPQHF
NA	TRBV21-1	NA	TRBJ2-3	TGTGCCAGCAGCGAAAGACAGGGGGTTTTCACAGATACGCAGTATTTT	CASSERQGVFTDTQYF
few	TRBV19	TRBD2	TRBJ2-7	TGTGCCAGTAGTATACGGACTAGCGGAATCTCCTACGAGCAGTACTTC	CASSIRTSGISYEQYF
many	TRBV7-9	NA	TRBJ1-6	TGTGCCAGCAGCTTAGAGGGGCAGGGGAATTCACCCCTCCACTTT	CASSLEGQGNSPLHF
few	TRBV6-5	NA	TRBJ1-1	TGTGCCAGCAGTTATATGGGGGGGAACACTGAAGCTTTCTTT	CASSYMGGNTEAFF
few	TRBV28	TRBD1	TRBJ2-7	TGTGCCAGCAGTTTCCCTACATCCGGACAGGGTGCCCCCTACGAGCAGTACTTC	CASSFPTSGQGAPYEQYF
many	TRBV5-1	NA	TRBJ2-2	TGCGCCAGCAGCTTGTTCTCAGGGGCTACCGGGGAGCTGTTTTTT	CASSLFSGATGELFF
NA	TRBV5-6	NA	TRBJ1-1	TGTGCCAGCAGCGAGAAACAGGGACGAAGAGCTTTCTTT	CASSEKQGRRAFF
few	TRBV10-2	TRBD1	TRBJ2-7	TGCGCCGGACGGGACAGTGAAGGCGAGCAGTACTTC	CAGRDSEGEQYF
NA	TRBV7-9	NA	TRBJ2-1	TGTGCCAGCAGCTTTCAAGCTCTCACCCGCAATGAGCAGTTCTTC	CASSFQALTRNEQFF
few	TRBV5-1	TRBD1	TRBJ2-2	TGCGCCAGCAGCTTGGTAGGGGGCGCATCGAACACCGGGGAGCTGTTTTTT	CASSLVGGASNTGELFF
NA	TRBV10-3	TRBD1	TRBJ2-5	TGTGCCATCAGTGAGTCGACAGGGTCACTAGAGACCCAGTACTTC	CAISESTGSLETQYF
many	TRBV6-1	NA	TRBJ1-1	TGTGCCAGCAGTGAAAAGCTGATCACTGAAGCTTTCTTT	CASSEKLITEAFF
NA	TRBV24-1	NA	TRBJ2-1	TGTGCCACCAGTGATTTCGACAATGAGCAGTTCTTC	CATSDFDNEQFF
NA	TRBV7-9	TRBD1	TRBJ1-2	TGTGCCAGCAGCGTGGGACAGGGAGGGGATAGCGGCTACACCTTC	CASSVGQGGDSGYTF
few	TRBV7-8	NA	TRBJ2-3	TGTGCCAGCAGCCCCAGACAGTCAGATACGCAGTATTTT	CASSPRQSDTQYF
many	TRBV10-2	NA	TRBJ1-2	TGCGCCAGCAGTGATTTCGCAGGGTTTGGCTACACCTTC	CASSDFAGFGYTF
NA	TRBV7-2	TRBD2	TRBJ2-7	TGTGCCAGCAGCTTCCGGACTAGCGGGTTCTACGAGCAGTACTTC	CASSFRTSGFYEQYF
once	TRBV7-6	NA	TRBJ2-3	TGTGCCAGCAGCTTAATTGGCCCCTCTTCCACAGATACGCAGTATTTT	CASSLIGPSSTDTQYF
NA	TRBV3-1	NA	TRBJ2-3	TGTGCCAGCAGCCAAACTTCAGATACGCAGTATTTT	CASSQTSDTQYF
many	TRBV28	NA	TRBJ1-5	TGTGCCAGCAGGCCAGGGTCTTTCGGCAATCAGCCCCAGCATTTT	CASRPGSFGNQPQHF
NA	TRBV21-1	NA	TRBJ2-1	TGTGCCAGCAGCAAAGGCACGGATTCCTACAATGAGCAGTTCTTC	CASSKGTDSYNEQFF
once	TRBV30	NA	TRBJ1-4	TGTGCCTGGAGTGTACAGAGTGGTGAAAAACTGTTTTTT	CAWSVQSGEKLFF
NA	TRBV5-4	NA	TRBJ2-7	TGTGCCAGCAGCTCGATGAAGGAGCAGTACTTC	CASSSMKEQYF
NA	TRBV7-6	NA	TRBJ2-7	TGTGCCAGCAGCCGGACGGGGGGACAGGCCTCCTACGAGCAGTACTTC	CASSRTGGQASYEQYF
few	TRBV5-5	NA	TRBJ1-2	TGTGCCAGCACCCAACAGGGACTAAACTATGGCTACACCTTC	CASTQQGLNYGYTF
many	TRBV14	NA	TRBJ2-3	TGTGCCAGCAGCCACCATACAGGGAGGAGCACAGATACGCAGTATTTT	CASSHHTGRSTDTQYF
few	TRBV27	TRBD1	TRBJ2-1	TGTGCCAGCAGTTCCCCGGGACAGGGGAACAATGAGCAGTTCTTC	CASSSPGQGNNEQFF
many	TRBV12-3/TRBV12-4	NA	TRBJ1-5	TGTGCCAGCACCGGTAATAGCAATCAGCCCCAGCATTTT	CASTGNSNQPQHF
NA	TRBV28	NA	TRBJ2-2	TGTGCCAGTCTCCAGGGGAATACCGGGGAGCTGTTTTTT	CASLQGNTGELFF
NA	TRBV28	TRBD2	TRBJ2-1	TGTGCCAGCAGTTCCTCCGGACTAGCGGGGGCAAATGAGCAGTTCTTC	CASSSSGLAGANEQFF
NA	TRBV3-1	TRBD1	TRBJ2-1	TGTGCCAGCAGCCAAGATGTATCTGGGACAGGGAACAATGAGCAGTTCTTC	CASSQDVSGTGNNEQFF
few	TRBV2	TRBD2	TRBJ2-3	TGTGCCAGCAGTGCGATTCCGCGGGGGACTTACACAGATACGCAGTATTTT	CASSAIPRGTYTDTQYF
many	TRBV12-3/TRBV12-4	TRBD1	TRBJ2-5	TGTGCCAGCAGTCCCGGGACAGGGTTTTCTGCCCAGTACTTC	CASSPGTGFSAQYF
NA	TRBV5-1	TRBD2	TRBJ2-1	TGCGCCAGCAGCTTACTAGCGGGGAGGTCCTACAATGAGCAGTTCTTC	CASSLLAGRSYNEQFF
many	TRBV12-3/TRBV12-4	TRBD1	TRBJ2-1	TGTGCCAGCAGACGGACAGGGGTATACAATGAGCAGTTCTTC	CASRRTGVYNEQFF
few	TRBV3-1	TRBD2	TRBJ2-1	TGTGCCAGCAGCCAAGAGGGGATGGCTAGCGGGAGGAGGGGGCAGTTCTTC	CASSQEGMASGRRGQFF
many	TRBV4-1	TRBD2	TRBJ2-1	TGCGCCAGCAGCCAAGGCCCTAGCGGGCTTAACAATGAGCAGTTCTTC	CASSQGPSGLNNEQFF
few	TRBV20-1	TRBD2	TRBJ2-1	TGCAGTGCTAACCCCGCAGCGGGGGCCTCGGATGAGCAGTTCTTC	CSANPAAGASDEQFF
many	TRBV12-3/TRBV12-4	NA	TRBJ2-2	TGTGCCAGCAGTTTAGCGCTCGGGGGCAGGAACACCGGGGAGCTGTTTTTT	CASSLALGGRNTGELFF
many	TRBV12-3/TRBV12-4	TRBD1	TRBJ2-7	TGTGCCAGCAGTAGGGACAGCACTTACGAGCAGTACTTC	CASSRDSTYEQYF
NA	TRBV3-1	NA	TRBJ2-7	TGTGCCAGCAGCCCACCCCTGAGGGGAACTGCATACGAGCAGTACTTC	CASSPPLRGTAYEQYF
NA	TRBV5-1	NA	TRBJ2-7	TGCGCCAGCAGCAAAGAGGGGTTGCGGGCCTACGAGCAGTACTTC	CASSKEGLRAYEQYF
few	TRBV15	NA	TRBJ1-2	TGTGCCACCAGCAGAGATCCCAGATATGGCTACACCTTC	CATSRDPRYGYTF
few	TRBV7-9	TRBD2	TRBJ2-3	TGTGCCAGCAGCTTGTTACCGGGGGGAGATACGCAGTATTTT	CASSLLPGGDTQYF
NA	TRBV2	TRBD1	TRBJ2-5	TGTGCCAGCAGTGATTGGATGGGACAGGGGCACTACCGTCCCGGAGAGACCCAGTACTTC	CASSDWMGQGHYRPGETQYF
many	TRBV20-1	NA	TRBJ2-7	TGCAGTGCTAGGAAAGATTCATACGAGCAGTACTTC	CSARKDSYEQYF
many	TRBV6-1	NA	TRBJ2-1	TGTGCCAGCAGGAGATTCTCGATCTCCTACAATGAGCAGTTCTTC	CASRRFSISYNEQFF
NA	TRBV24-1	TRBD2	TRBJ2-1	TGTGCCACCAGTGACCCCCCCGGGACTAGCGGGAGGTTGAATGAGCAGTTCTTC	CATSDPPGTSGRLNEQFF
few	TRBV5-1	TRBD2	TRBJ2-5	TGCGCCAGCAGCTTACTAGCGAACCAAGAGACCCAGTACTTC	CASSLLANQETQYF
NA	TRBV12-3/TRBV12-4	TRBD2	TRBJ2-2	TGTGCCAGCAGTTTAAATCCTAGCGGGGGGGCCGGGGAGCTGTTTTTT	CASSLNPSGGAGELFF
many	TRBV12-3/TRBV12-4	TRBD1	TRBJ2-7	TGTGCCAGCAGCATGACAGGGGGGGGCTACGAGCAGTACTTC	CASSMTGGGYEQYF